The clone carrying this T cell receptor beta chain came up many times. Its antigen remains unknown. From RNA transcripts, TCR beta CDR3 regions were amplified. The TCR CDR3 first-round RT-PCR relied on the HTBI primer set. In TCRdb, the multiplex PCR reads were re-called with MiXCR into one record per CDR3 protein. The sample has hundreds of thousands of distinct CDR3 sequences, roughly 20% seen once. This sample stems from a study of T cells in Graves' hyperthyroidism and ophthalmopathy. Germline V gene data show CDR1 as SGHRS and CDR2 as YFSETQ. The CDR3 is made up of 12 amino acids. Uncontrolled infection, other autoimmune disease, pregnancy or lactation led to exclusion. General study results and limits: Separation of ophthalmopathy from stable hyperthyroidism was achieved by a 13 V-J model.

The TCR originated in a man aged 25 to 40 with Graves' ophthalmopathy. The sample taken for sequencing was blood. This sequence joins TRBV5-1 and TRBJ2-4; D gene unclear. CDR3 nucleotide sequence: TGCGTCCTGGGCTTAGCCAAAAACATTCAGTACTTC. This translates into CVLGLAKNIQYF.